Sequencing of this TCR beta chain was carried out in a study of blood T cells in healthy people across ages. A second PCR of 7 to 11 cycles used a sample-barcoded 5' primer and a J-beta primer mix. TCRdb independently ran MiXCR on the 5' RACE reads; one entry per CDR3 protein. The sample holds about 620,000 distinct CDR3 sequences, 20% to 25% seen once. Germline assignment: CDR1 SGHRS and CDR2 YFSETQ. The CDR3 loop spans 15 amino acids. This clonotype has a handful of counts. The specimen sequenced was blood. This clonotype was obtained from a man between 65 and 79 years old in good health. V and J are TRBV5-1 and TRBJ2-5; the D gene is possibly TRBD1 (6 bases). The end of the DNA aligns better with TRBJ2-7, so the J call may be wrong. CDR3 protein: CASSLKLSGVGEQYF. CDR3 coding DNA: TGCGCCAGCAGCTTGAAATTGTCAGGGGTCGGCGAGCAGTACTTC.